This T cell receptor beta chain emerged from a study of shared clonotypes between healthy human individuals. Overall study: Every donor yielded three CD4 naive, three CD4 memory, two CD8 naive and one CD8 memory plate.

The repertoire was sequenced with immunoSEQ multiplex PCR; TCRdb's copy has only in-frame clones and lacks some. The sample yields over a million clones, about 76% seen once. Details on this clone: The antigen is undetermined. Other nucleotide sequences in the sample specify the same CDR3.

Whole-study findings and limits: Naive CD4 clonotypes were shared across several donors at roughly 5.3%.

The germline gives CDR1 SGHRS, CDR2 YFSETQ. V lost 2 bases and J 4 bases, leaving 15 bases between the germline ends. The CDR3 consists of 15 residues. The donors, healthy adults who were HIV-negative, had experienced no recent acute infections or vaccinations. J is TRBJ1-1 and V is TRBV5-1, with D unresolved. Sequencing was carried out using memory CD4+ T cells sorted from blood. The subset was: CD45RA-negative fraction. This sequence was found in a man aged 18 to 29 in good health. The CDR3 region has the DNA TGCGCCAGCAGCTTTCAAGGGCCGGGAGTCACTGAAGCTTTCTTT. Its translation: CASSFQGPGVTEAFF.